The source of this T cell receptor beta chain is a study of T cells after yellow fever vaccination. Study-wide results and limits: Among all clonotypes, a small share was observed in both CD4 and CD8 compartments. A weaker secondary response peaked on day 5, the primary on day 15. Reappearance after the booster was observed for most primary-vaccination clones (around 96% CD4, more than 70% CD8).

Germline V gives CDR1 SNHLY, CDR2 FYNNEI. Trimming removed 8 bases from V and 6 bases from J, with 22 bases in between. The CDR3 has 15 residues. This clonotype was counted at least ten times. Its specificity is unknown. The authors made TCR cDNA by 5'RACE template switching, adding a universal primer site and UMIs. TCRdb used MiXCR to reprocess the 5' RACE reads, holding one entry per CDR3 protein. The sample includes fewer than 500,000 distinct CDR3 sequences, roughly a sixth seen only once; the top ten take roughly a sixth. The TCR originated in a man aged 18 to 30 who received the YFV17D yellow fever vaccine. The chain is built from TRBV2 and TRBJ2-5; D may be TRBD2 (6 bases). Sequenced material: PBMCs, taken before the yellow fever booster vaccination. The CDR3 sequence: CASGPGTLSGKTQYF. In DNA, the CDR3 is TGTGCCAGCGGGCCAGGGACTCTGTCGGGGAAGACCCAGTACTTC.